The 28 T cell receptor beta chains listed next were all sequenced from one sample in a study of blood T cell repertoires in COVID-19. Generated by immunoSEQ multiplex PCR, the TCRdb table keeps only in-frame clones and is missing some. The sample has nearly 250,000 clones; about 80% are singletons. The sample comprised peripheral blood. Receptors originate from a woman of 80 years or more with acute or convalescent COVID-19.

The chain links TRBV27 to TRBJ2-7, with TRBD2 matching over 10 bases. CDR1 and CDR2 (germline): MNHEY, SMNVEV (reference sequence). The CDR3 runs 16 residues. The trim removed 2 bases at V and 4 bases at J, leaving 8 bases unmatched. CDR3 bases: TGTGCCAGCAGTTTAGGGGCTAGCGGGAGTGGGTACGAGCAGTACTTC. Encoded protein: CASSLGASGSGYEQYF.

The chain combines TRBV6-5 with TRBJ1-2; D is ambiguous. The germline gives CDR1 MNHEY, CDR2 SVGAGI. The CDR3 totals 14 residues. V was trimmed by 2 bases and J by 4 bases, leaving 11 bases between them. The CDR3 loop reads CASSYRVGSYGYTF. CDR3 nucleotides: TGTGCCAGCAGTTACCGAGTGGGCAGCTATGGCTACACCTTC.

This clone appeared a few times. The chain links TRBV5-5 to TRBJ1-6; 8 bases fit TRBD1. CDR3 length: 16 residues. CDR1 is SGHKS, CDR2 YYEKEE, per germline (reference sequence). Trimming cost V 2 bases and J 13 bases; bases outside gene matches: 14. This CDR3 reads CASSFSGQGRGGPLHF. For the CDR3, the DNA is TGTGCCAGCAGCTTCTCTGGACAGGGACGGGGAGGGCCCCTCCACTTT.

The chain combines TRBV6-2 or TRBV6-3 with TRBJ1-5; 10 bases line up with TRBD1. V shed 1 base, J shed 2 bases, and the junction held 5 bases outside the gene matches. The CDR3 contains 17 residues. Germline V CDR1 and CDR2: MNHEY, SVGEGT. For the CDR3, the DNA is TGTGCCAGCAGTTACTGGGACAGGGGTTCGGGCAATCAGCCCCAGCATTTT. Its translation: CASSYWDRGSGNQPQHF.

The chain carries TRBV18 and TRBJ2-1, with a possible D match to TRBD1 (5 bases). Deletions cut 3 bases from V and 0 bases from J, with 9 bases between. Germline CDR1 is KGHSH and CDR2 is LQKENI. The CDR3 runs 15 residues. The CDR3 sequence: CASSPGQTSYNEQFF. CDR3 DNA sequence: TGTGCCAGCTCACCGGGGCAGACCTCCTACAATGAGCAGTTCTTC.

This clone was seen a single time. The chain combines TRBV5-1 with TRBJ2-1; perhaps TRBD1 as D (6 bases). This CDR3 region has 15 residues. Germline CDR1 and CDR2: SGHRS and YFSETQ. Trimming cost V 4 bases and J 4 bases, with 15 bases left between them. The CDR3 protein is CASSMTPGQYNEQFF. The CDR3 bases are TGCGCCAGCAGCATGACCCCCGGACAGTACAATGAGCAGTTCTTC.

This chain links TRBV11-1 with TRBJ2-4, with D possibly TRBD2 on 7 matching bases. CDR1 and CDR2 (germline): SGHAT, FQDESV (reference sequence). The length of the CDR3 is 16 residues. Trimming cost V 5 bases and J 2 bases, with 16 bases left between them. The CDR3 protein is CASSLSGGGPKNIQYF. Written as DNA, the CDR3 is TGTGCCAGCAGCCTCTCTGGGGGGGGGCCCAAAAACATTCAGTACTTC.

For the CDR3, the DNA is TGTGCCAGCAGTTTACAGGGTTTGGAGACCCAGTACTTC. This encodes CASSLQGLETQYF. V and J are TRBV27 and TRBJ2-5; D is possibly TRBD1 (5 bases). Germline loops: CDR1 MNHEY, CDR2 SMNVEV (reference sequence). This CDR3 region has 13 residues. The ends were cut back, 2 bases at V and 5 bases at J, with 9 bases in the middle.

The V call is TRBV7-2, the J call TRBJ2-1; weak D call: TRBD1 (5 bases). The CDR3 is made up of 15 amino acids. Germline V lookup: CDR1 SGHTA, CDR2 FQGNSA. V gave up 4 bases and J gave up 3 bases, with 13 bases separating them. The DNA of the CDR3 is TGTGCCAGCAGCTCCGCCAGACAGCTCTACAATGAGCAGTTCTTC. Protein sequence: CASSSARQLYNEQFF.

The V call is TRBV5-1, the J call TRBJ2-7; possible D gene TRBD1, 5 bases. The germline V and J ends were trimmed by 0 bases and 7 bases, with 14 bases remaining between them. Germline V gives CDR1 SGHRS, CDR2 YFSETQ. This CDR3 has 14 residues. CDR3 nucleotides: TGCGCCAGCAGCTTGGTGTCAGGGTTAGGTGAGCAGTACTTC. Translating gives CASSLVSGLGEQYF.

The genes are TRBV24-1 and TRBJ1-2; 8 positions match TRBD1. Trimming at V came to 3 bases and at J to 3 bases, leaving 2 bases not matched to a gene. CDR1 and CDR2 (germline): KGHDR, SFDVKD. The CDR3 extends over 14 amino acids. In nucleotides, the CDR3 is TGTGCCACCAGTGATCCGACAGGGGACTATGGCTACACCTTC. Amino acid sequence: CATSDPTGDYGYTF.

The CDR3 sequence is CASSLGTLTYNEQFF. DNA for the CDR3: TGTGCCAGCTCACTCGGGACACTGACCTACAATGAGCAGTTCTTC. V gene TRBV18 combines with J gene TRBJ2-1, with D perhaps TRBD1 (6 bases). The CDR3 extends over 15 amino acids. CDR1 is KGHSH and CDR2 is LQKENI in the germline V gene. Trimming stripped 4 bases from V and 2 bases from J, with 12 bases between.

As regards this clone: This same CDR3 is encoded by further DNA sequences in the sample. The V call is TRBV19, the J call TRBJ2-3; 12 nucleotides align to TRBD2. CDR3 length equals 16 residues. The germline V gene encodes CDR1 LNHDA and CDR2 SQIVND (reference sequence). V gave up 5 bases and J gave up 0 bases; unmatched junction bases: 3. As DNA, the CDR3 is TGTGCCAGTAGTTCACTAGCGGGGGGTAGCACAGATACGCAGTATTTT. Protein: CASSSLAGGSTDTQYF.

The table lists this clone with a few counts. For the CDR3, the DNA is TGTGCCAGCTCATACAGGGGGAATTCACCCCTCCACTTT. This gives the protein CASSYRGNSPLHF. The genes are TRBV18 and TRBJ1-6; 8 positions agree with TRBD1. The length of the CDR3 is 13 residues. CDR1 and CDR2 (germline): KGHSH, LQKENI. V was pared by 5 bases and J by 7 bases, with 1 base of the junction left unmatched. The full variable domain, completed using reference TRBV18 and TRBJ1-6, is NAGVMQNPRHLVRRRGQEARLRCSPMKGHSHVYWYRQLPEEGLKFMVYLQKENIIDESGMPKERFSAEFPKEGPSILRIQQVVRGDSAAYFCASSYRGNSPLHFGNGTRLTVT.

The rearrangement links TRBV9 to TRBJ2-2; TRBD2 matches at 7 bases. Germline CDR1 SGDLS, CDR2 YYNGEE. V was pared by 0 bases and J by 1 base, with 3 bases of the junction left unmatched. CDR3 length: 16 residues. CDR3 sequence: CASSVVPSGNTGELFF. The CDR3 nucleotides read TGTGCCAGCAGCGTAGTCCCTAGCGGGAACACCGGGGAGCTGTTTTTT.

The chain joins TRBV29-1 to TRBJ1-2, with D possibly being TRBD1 (5 bases). This CDR3 comprises 14 residues. From germline, CDR1 is SQVTM and CDR2 ANQGSEA. V was trimmed by 5 bases and J by 7 bases, leaving 20 bases between them. Written as DNA, the CDR3 is TGCAGCGTTTCTCTAGGCAGGGAGGAATCTGGCTACACCTTC. Amino acids: CSVSLGREESGYTF.

V usage is TRBV29-1 and J usage is TRBJ1-5; 7 positions agree with TRBD1. Germline CDR1 SQVTM, CDR2 ANQGSEA. V was clipped by 7 bases and J by 5 bases; unmatched bases: 8. The CDR3 is made up of 13 amino acids. The CDR3 nucleotides read TGCAGCGGCGCACAGGGGACGGATCAGCCCCAGCATTTT. This codes for CSGAQGTDQPQHF.

V gene TRBV7-9 combines with J gene TRBJ1-2; perhaps TRBD1 as D (5 bases). V was cut by 0 bases and J by 3 bases, with 8 bases left in between. CDR1 SEHNR and CDR2 FQNEAQ come from the germline V gene (reference sequence). The CDR3 totals 14 residues. DNA of the CDR3: TGTGCCAGCAGCTTAGCGGGGCCTGACTATGGCTACACCTTC. Its translation is CASSLAGPDYGYTF. Full variable domain (outside the CDR3, taken from reference TRBV7-9 and TRBJ1-2): DTGVSQNPRHKITKRGQNVTFRCDPISEHNRLYWYRQTLGQGPEFLTYFQNEAQLEKSRLLSDRFSAERPKGSFSTLEIQRTEQGDSAMYLCASSLAGPDYGYTFGSGTRLTVV.

This chain joins TRBV7-6 and TRBJ2-5, with 10 bases matching TRBD1. After removal of 5 bases from V and 6 bases from J, the junction contained 12 bases not matched to a gene. The CDR3 spans 16 residues. CDR1 and CDR2 from the germline V gene are SGHVS and FNYEAQ. In DNA form, the CDR3 reads TGTGCCAGCAGCGACAGGGGGCAGGGGGCGGGGAAGACCCAGTACTTC. Its protein is CASSDRGQGAGKTQYF. Supplemented by reference TRBV7-6 and TRBJ2-5, the full variable domain reads GAGVSQSPRYKVTKRGQDVALRCDPISGHVSLYWYRQALGQGPEFLTYFNYEAQQDKSGLPNDRFSAERPEGSISTLTIQRTEQRDSAMYRCASSDRGQGAGKTQYFGPGTRLLVL.

Written as DNA, the CDR3 is TGCGCCAGCAGCTTGGCTTTTGCCCAGGGTTCCTACGAGCAGTACTTC. Translation gives CASSLAFAQGSYEQYF. This chain uses TRBV5-1 with TRBJ2-7; D perhaps matches TRBD1 (5 bases). V was trimmed by 0 bases and J by 1 base, leaving 14 bases between them. CDR3 length equals 16 residues. Germline assignment: CDR1 SGHRS and CDR2 YFSETQ.

The chain carries TRBV7-3 and TRBJ2-7, with D maybe TRBD2 (5 bases). V lost 5 bases to trimming and J lost 2 bases, with 13 bases between them. CDR3 length: 14 residues. Germline CDR1 is SGHTA and CDR2 is FQGTGA. The CDR3 DNA reads as TGTGCCAGCAGCCGGGCGGGTGGGGCCTACGAGCAGTACTTC. As protein: CASSRAGGAYEQYF.

The chain joins TRBV4-3 to TRBJ2-1; 11 nucleotides match TRBD2. The junction had 8 bases not matched to a gene; V was cut back by 2 bases and J by 5 bases. The CDR3 covers 17 residues. Germline V gives CDR1 LGHNA, CDR2 YSLEER. The CDR3 is CASSQSSLAGGDNEQFF. The CDR3 nucleotides are TGCGCCAGCAGCCAATCTAGCCTAGCGGGGGGCGACAATGAGCAGTTCTTC.

The genes are TRBV5-1 and TRBJ1-1, with 11 bases matching TRBD1. The CDR3 consists of 15 residues. Germline V lookup: CDR1 SGHRS, CDR2 YFSETQ. Trimming cost V 4 bases and J 2 bases; bases outside gene matches: 4. CDR3 bases: TGCGCCAGCAGCCCGTGGACAGGGGGCAACACTGAAGCTTTCTTT. Translated: CASSPWTGGNTEAFF.

The table lists this clone with a few counts. The chain links TRBV19 to TRBJ1-5, with D unresolved. The CDR3 extends over 15 amino acids. The germline V gene encodes CDR1 LNHDA and CDR2 SQIVND (reference sequence). With 3 bases removed from V and 4 bases from J, the gap between germline ends came to 13 bases. The CDR3 bases are TGTGCCAGTAGTATTTGGTCGGTAATGAATCAGCCCCAGCATTTT. This sequence encodes CASSIWSVMNQPQHF.

V is TRBV29-1 and J is TRBJ2-1; TRBD1 matches at 8 bases. After removal of 8 bases from V and 6 bases from J, the junction contained 3 bases not matched to a gene. This CDR3 is 11 amino acids long. CDR1 and CDR2 (germline): SQVTM, ANQGSEA. The CDR3 region is CSFGQGNEQFF. Here the CDR3 DNA reads TGCAGCTTTGGACAGGGCAATGAGCAGTTCTTC.

The chain carries TRBV7-3 and TRBJ2-1; 8 bases line up with TRBD2. Trimming removed 0 bases from V and 4 bases from J; junction bases left unmatched: 11. The CDR3 covers 18 residues. Germline-derived CDR1 and CDR2 are SGHTA and FQGTGA. Written as DNA, the CDR3 is TGTGCCAGCAGCTTAACCCCCATCTCGAGCGGGGGATACAATGAGCAGTTCTTC. Its translation is CASSLTPISSGGYNEQFF.

This clone was observed a few times. The chain links TRBV9 to TRBJ1-2; no clear D. Germline CDR1 SGDLS, CDR2 YYNGEE. Trimming removed 3 bases at V and 4 bases at J, with 10 bases between. CDR3 length: 13 amino acids. The CDR3: CASSEGAGYGYTF. The CDR3 DNA reads as TGTGCCAGCAGCGAAGGTGCGGGCTATGGCTACACCTTC.

Concerning this clone: Other DNA sequences within the sample encode an identical CDR3. The rearrangement uses TRBV29-1 and TRBJ1-2, with D perhaps matching TRBD1 (6 bases). Trimming took 0 bases from V and 7 from J, leaving 9 bases between them. Germline V gene data show CDR1 as SQVTM and CDR2 as ANQGSEA. The CDR3 is 12 residues long. The CDR3 spells CSVEDRGSGYTF. CDR3 nucleotide sequence: TGCAGCGTTGAAGACAGGGGCTCTGGCTACACCTTC. The full variable domain, rest sourced from reference TRBV29-1 and TRBJ1-2, is SAVISQKPSRDICQRGTSLTIQCQVDSQVTMMFWYRQQPGQSLTLIATANQGSEATYESGFVIDKFPISRPNLTFSTLTVSNMSPEDSSIYLCSVEDRGSGYTFGSGTRLTVV.